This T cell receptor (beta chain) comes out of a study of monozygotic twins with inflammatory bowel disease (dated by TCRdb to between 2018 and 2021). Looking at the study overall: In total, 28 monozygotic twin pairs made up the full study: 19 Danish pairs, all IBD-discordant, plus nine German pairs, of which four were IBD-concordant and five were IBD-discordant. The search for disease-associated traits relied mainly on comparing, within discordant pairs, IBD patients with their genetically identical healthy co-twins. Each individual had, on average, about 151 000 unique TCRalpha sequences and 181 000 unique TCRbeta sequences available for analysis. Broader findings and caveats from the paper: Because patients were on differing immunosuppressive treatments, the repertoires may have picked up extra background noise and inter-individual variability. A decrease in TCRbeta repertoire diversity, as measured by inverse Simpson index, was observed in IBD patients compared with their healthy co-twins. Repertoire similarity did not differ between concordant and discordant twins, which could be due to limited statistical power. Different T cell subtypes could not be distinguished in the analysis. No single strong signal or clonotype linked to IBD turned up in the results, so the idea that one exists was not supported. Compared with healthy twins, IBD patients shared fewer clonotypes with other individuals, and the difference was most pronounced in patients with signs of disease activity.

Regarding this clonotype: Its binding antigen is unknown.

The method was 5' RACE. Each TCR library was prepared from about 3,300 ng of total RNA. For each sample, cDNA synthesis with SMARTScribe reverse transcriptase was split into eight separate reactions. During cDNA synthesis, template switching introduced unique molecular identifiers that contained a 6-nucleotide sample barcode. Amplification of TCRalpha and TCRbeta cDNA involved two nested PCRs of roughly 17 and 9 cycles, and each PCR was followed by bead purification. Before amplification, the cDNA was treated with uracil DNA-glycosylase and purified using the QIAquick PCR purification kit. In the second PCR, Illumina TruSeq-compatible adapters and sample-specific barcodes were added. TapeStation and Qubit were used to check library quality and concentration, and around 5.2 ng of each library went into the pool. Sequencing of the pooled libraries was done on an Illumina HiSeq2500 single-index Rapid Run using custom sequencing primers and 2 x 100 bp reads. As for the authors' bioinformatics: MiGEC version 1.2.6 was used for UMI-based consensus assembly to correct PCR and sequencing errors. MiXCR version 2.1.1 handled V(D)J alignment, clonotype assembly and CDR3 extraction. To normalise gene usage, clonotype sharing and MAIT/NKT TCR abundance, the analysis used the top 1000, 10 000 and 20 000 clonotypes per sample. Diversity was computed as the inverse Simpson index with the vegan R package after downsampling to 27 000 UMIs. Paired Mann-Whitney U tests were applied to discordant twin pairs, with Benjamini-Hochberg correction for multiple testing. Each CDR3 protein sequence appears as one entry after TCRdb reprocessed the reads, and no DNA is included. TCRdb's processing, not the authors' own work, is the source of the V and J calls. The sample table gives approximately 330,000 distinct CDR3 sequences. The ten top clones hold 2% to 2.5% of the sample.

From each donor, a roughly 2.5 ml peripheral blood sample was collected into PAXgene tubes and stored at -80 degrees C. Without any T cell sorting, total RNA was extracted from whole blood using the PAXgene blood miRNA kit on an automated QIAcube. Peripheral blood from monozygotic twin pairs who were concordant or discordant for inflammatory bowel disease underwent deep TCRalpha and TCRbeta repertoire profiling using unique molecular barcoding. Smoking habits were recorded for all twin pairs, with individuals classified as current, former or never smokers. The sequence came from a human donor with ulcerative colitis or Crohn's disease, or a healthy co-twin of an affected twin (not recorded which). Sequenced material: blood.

This receptor has the CDR3 CASSQGGPAYEQYF. This sequence uses TRBV4-1 and TRBJ2-7; the TCRdb call, TRBD1, lacks DNA for checking. Via the germline V gene, CDR1 is MGHRA and CDR2 YSYEKL. Including cysteine and phenylalanine, the CDR3 has 14 amino acids. No DNA appears here.